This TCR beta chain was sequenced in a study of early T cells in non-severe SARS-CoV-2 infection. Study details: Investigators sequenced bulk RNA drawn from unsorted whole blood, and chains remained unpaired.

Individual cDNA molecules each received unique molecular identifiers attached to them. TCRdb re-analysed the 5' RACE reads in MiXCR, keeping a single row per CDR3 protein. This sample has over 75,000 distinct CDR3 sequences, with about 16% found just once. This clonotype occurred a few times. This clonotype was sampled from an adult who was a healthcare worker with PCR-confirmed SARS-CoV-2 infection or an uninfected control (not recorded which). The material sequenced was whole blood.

The CDR3 here is CASSLGVSDTQYF. CDR3 sequence (DNA): TGTGCCAGCAGCCTGGGAGTATCAGATACGCAGTATTTT. The J gene is TRBJ2-3, the V gene TRBV7-3; a possible D gene is TRBD2 (5 bases). The CDR3 is 13 amino acids. V gave up 5 bases and J gave up 4 bases, with 10 bases separating them. Per germline, CDR1 SGHTA and CDR2 FQGTGA.